Sequencing of this T cell receptor (beta chain) was carried out in a study of blood T cell repertoires in COVID-19. Measured with immunoSEQ multiplex PCR; TCRdb has only the in-frame clones, and not every one. The table records some 130,000 clones, almost 85% of them present only once. Per the germline V gene, CDR1 is SGHKS and CDR2 is YYEKEE (reference sequence). With 4 bases removed from V and 2 bases from J, the gap between germline ends came to 14 bases. The CDR3 is 15 amino acids. The sequenced material came from PBMCs or T cells enriched from blood (not recorded which). This clonotype originated in a man in his forties with acute COVID-19. V usage is TRBV5-5 and J usage is TRBJ2-3, with unresolved D. The CDR3 DNA follows: TGTGCCAGCAGCACTTCTCAGGCCACCACAGATACGCAGTATTTT. This sequence encodes CASSTSQATTDTQYF.